The subject of this entry is one T cell receptor (beta chain). No antigen is known for it. Libraries were prepared by immunoSEQ multiplex PCR; TCRdb keeps only in-frame clonotypes and omits some of them. Among about 1 million clones, around 74% were seen once, and the ten largest hold roughly 1.4%. These data are taken from a study of shared clonotypes between healthy human individuals. Findings and caveats of the study: The sole specimen, blood, was sampled, and tissue repertoires likely differ.

Donation came from healthy HIV-negative adults that had no recent acute infections or vaccinations. Splitting the CD4+ cells yielded a CD45RA+ naive subset and a CD45RA-negative memory subset. The V gene's germline CDR1 is LNHDA and CDR2 SQIVND (reference sequence). The CDR3 extends over 13 amino acids. Losses at the gene ends were 7 bases for V and 5 bases for J; bases not matched to a gene: 5. The sequenced sample was memory CD4+ T cells sorted from blood. Subset here: CD45RA-negative fraction. This TCR came from a man between 18 and 35 years old in good health. The J gene is TRBJ2-7, the V gene TRBV19; TRBD2 aligns across 10 bases. The CDR3: CASKLAGANEQYF. The CDR3 DNA sequence: TGTGCCAGTAAGCTAGCGGGAGCAAACGAGCAGTACTTC.